The clone carrying this TCR beta chain was seen only a few times. Its antigen remains unidentified. These data come from a study of T cells after yellow fever vaccination. Looking at the study overall: Preparation of fractions with low cell numbers was performed using SMART-Seq v4 Ultra Low Input.

Germline values: CDR1 KGHSH, CDR2 LQKENI. The junction had 7 bases not matched to a gene; V was cut back by 0 bases and J by 6 bases. The CDR3 spans 16 residues. TCRdb used MiXCR to reprocess the 5' RACE reads, holding one entry per CDR3 protein. The sample contains around 330,000 distinct CDR3 sequences, around 4% of which appear only once. Findings and limits, study-wide: Only a minor proportion of clonotypes was detected across both CD4 and CD8 compartments. The secondary T-cell response peaked on day 5, not day 15, but was weaker. Researchers cautioned that FACS-sorted repertoires could harbor abundant clonotypes contaminating from the bulk population.

The material sequenced was PBMCs, taken on the day of the yellow fever booster vaccination. The source of this sequence is a man between 18 and 35 years old who received the YFV17D yellow fever vaccine. The rearrangement joins TRBV18 to TRBJ2-1; 8 nucleotides agree with TRBD2. CDR3 sequence: CASSPPATGGPNEQFF. CDR3 DNA: TGTGCCAGCTCACCACCTGCGACGGGGGGGCCCAATGAGCAGTTCTTC.